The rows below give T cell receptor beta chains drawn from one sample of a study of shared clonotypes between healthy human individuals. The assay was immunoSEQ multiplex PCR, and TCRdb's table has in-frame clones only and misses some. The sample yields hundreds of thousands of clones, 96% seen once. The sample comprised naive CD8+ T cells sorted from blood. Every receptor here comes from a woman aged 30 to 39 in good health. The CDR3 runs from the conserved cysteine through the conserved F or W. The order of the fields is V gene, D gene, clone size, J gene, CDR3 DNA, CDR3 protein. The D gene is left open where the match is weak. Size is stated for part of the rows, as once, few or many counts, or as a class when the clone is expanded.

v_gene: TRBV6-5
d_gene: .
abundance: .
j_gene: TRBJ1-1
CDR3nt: TGTGCCAGCAGGCGAGGGCAGGGTGGTGCTGAAGCTTTCTTT
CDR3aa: CASRRGQGGAEAFF

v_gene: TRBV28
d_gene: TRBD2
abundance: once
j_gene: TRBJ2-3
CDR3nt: TGTGCCAGCAACCTTTTTGTACTAGCGGGAGGTAGCGGAGACACAGATACGCAGTATTTT
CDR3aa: CASNLFVLAGGSGDTDTQYF

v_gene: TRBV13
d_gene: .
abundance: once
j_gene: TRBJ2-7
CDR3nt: TGTGCCAGCAGCTCGAGAGGGCAGGGGAGACCCTACGAGCAGTACTTC
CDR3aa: CASSSRGQGRPYEQYF

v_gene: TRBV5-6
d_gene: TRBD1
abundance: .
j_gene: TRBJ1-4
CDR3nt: TGTGCCAGCAGCATTCTGGATTGGACAGGGTTGAACGAAAAACTGTTTTTT
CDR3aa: CASSILDWTGLNEKLFF

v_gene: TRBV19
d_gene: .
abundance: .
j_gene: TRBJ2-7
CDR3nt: TGTGCCAGTTCCCCTAACCGGGACTGGAACTCCTACGAGCAGTACTTC
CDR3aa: CASSPNRDWNSYEQYF

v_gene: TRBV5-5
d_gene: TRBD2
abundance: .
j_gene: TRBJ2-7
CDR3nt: TGTGCCAGCAGCTGGTCCAGCGGGAACTCCTACGAGCAGTACTTC
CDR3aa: CASSWSSGNSYEQYF

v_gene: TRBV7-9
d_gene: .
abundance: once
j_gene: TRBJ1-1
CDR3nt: TGTGCCAGCAGCTTAGGTGGGGCCCCCAGCACTGAAGCTTTCTTT
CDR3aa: CASSLGGAPSTEAFF

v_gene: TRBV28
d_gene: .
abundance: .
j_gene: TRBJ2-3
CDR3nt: TGTGCCAGCAGTTTTTTAACTAGCACAGATACGCAGTATTTT
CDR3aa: CASSFLTSTDTQYF

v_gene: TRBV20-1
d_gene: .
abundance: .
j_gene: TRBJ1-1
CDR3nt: TGCAGTGCTAGGACAGTTGAAGCTTTCTTT
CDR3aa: CSARTVEAFF

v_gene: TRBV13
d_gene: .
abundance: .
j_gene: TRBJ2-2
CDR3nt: TGTGCCAGCAGCTGGGGGGTCGGGGAGCTGTTTTTT
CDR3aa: CASSWGVGELFF

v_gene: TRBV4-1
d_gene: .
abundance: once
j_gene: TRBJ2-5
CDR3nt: TGCGCCAGCAGCCAAGAGGGGACCGAGGAAGAGACCCAGTACTTC
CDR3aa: CASSQEGTEEETQYF

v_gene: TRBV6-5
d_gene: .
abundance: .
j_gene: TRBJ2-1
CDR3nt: TGTGCCAGCAGTTACTCTGTTGGGGAGTCCTACAATGAGCAGTTCTTC
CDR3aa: CASSYSVGESYNEQFF

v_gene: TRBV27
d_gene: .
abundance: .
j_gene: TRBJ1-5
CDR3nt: TGTGCCAGCAGTGTACTGGGTGGCAATCAGCCCCAGCATTTT
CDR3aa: CASSVLGGNQPQHF

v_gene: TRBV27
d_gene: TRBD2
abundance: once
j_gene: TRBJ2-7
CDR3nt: TGTGCCAGCAGTCCATACACTAGCGGGAGTAACGAGCAGTACTTC
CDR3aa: CASSPYTSGSNEQYF

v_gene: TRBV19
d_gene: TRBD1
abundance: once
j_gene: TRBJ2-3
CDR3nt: TGTGCCAGTAGTATGTTGCAGGGGGCTACAGATACGCAGTATTTT
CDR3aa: CASSMLQGATDTQYF

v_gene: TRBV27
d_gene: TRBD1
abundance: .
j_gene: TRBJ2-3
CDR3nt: TGTGCCAGCAGTTCGGGACAGGGCCTCACAGATACGCAGTATTTT
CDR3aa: CASSSGQGLTDTQYF

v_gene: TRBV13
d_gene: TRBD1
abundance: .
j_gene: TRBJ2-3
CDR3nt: TGTGCCAGCAGCCCCACCGGACAGGGTGTCACAGATACGCAGTATTTT
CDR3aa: CASSPTGQGVTDTQYF

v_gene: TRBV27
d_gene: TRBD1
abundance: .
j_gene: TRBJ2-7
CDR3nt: TGTGCCAGCAGGACCGGGACAGGGTTCGACGAGCAGTACTTC
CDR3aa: CASRTGTGFDEQYF

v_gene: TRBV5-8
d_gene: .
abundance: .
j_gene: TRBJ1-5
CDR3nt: TGTGCCAGCAGCTTGGTTTGGGGCGGCAATCAGCCCCAGCATTTT
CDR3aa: CASSLVWGGNQPQHF

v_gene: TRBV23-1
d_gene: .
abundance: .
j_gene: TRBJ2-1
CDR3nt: TGCGCCAGCAGTCAAGTGGGTAGCGGAGACACAGGCCACAATGAGCAGTTCTTC
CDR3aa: CASSQVGSGDTGHNEQFF

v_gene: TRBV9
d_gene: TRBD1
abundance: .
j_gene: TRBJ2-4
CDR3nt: TGTGCCAGCAGCCCGGGGACAGACACCCTTCTAGCCAAAAACATTCAGTACTTC
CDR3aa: CASSPGTDTLLAKNIQYF

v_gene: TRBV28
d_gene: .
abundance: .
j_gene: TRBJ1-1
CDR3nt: TGTGCCAGCAGTTTAAAGACAGCTTCGTTAATATTTGAAGCTTTCTTT
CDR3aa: CASSLKTASLIFEAFF

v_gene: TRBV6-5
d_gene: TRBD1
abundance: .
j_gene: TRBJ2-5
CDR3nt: TGTGCCAGCAGTTTGGACAGGGAAGAGACCCAGTACTTC
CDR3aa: CASSLDREETQYF

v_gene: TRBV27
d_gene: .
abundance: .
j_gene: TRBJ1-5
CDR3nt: TGTGCCAGCAGTTTATACTCGGACAATCAGCCCCAGCATTTT
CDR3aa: CASSLYSDNQPQHF

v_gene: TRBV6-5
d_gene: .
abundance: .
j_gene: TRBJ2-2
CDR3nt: TGTGCCAGCAGTTACGTCCTTTACACCGGGGAGCTGTTTTTT
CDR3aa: CASSYVLYTGELFF

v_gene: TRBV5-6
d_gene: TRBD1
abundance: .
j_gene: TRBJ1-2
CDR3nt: TGTGCCAGCAGCTTCTACAGGGGGTTCATCTATGGCTACACCTTC
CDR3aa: CASSFYRGFIYGYTF

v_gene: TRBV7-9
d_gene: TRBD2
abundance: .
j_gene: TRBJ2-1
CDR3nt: TGTGCCAGCAGCTTAGTCCAGCGGGAGTATAATGAGCAGTTCTTC
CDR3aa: CASSLVQREYNEQFF

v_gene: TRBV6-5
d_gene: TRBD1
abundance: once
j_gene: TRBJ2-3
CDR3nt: TGTGCCAGCAGTCCCGGGACAGCTAGCACAGATACGCAGTATTTT
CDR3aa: CASSPGTASTDTQYF

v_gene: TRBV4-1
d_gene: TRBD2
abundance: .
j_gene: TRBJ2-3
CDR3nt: TGCGCCAGCAGCCCGACTAGCGGGGGCACAGATACGCAGTATTTT
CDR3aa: CASSPTSGGTDTQYF

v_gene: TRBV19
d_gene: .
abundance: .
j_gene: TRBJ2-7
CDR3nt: TGTGCCAGTAGTATAGTTTCAGGGGGGGACGAGCAGTACTTC
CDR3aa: CASSIVSGGDEQYF

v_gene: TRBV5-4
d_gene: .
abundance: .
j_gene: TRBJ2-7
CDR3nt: TGTGCCAGCAGCCCTGACGGGGTTTCTTACGAGCAGTACTTC
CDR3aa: CASSPDGVSYEQYF

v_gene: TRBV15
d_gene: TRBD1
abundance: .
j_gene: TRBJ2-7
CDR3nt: TGTGCCACCAGCATCCCGAACAGGGGAGAGTCCTACGAGCAGTACTTC
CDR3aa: CATSIPNRGESYEQYF

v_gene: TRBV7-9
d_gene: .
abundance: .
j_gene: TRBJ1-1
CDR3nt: TGTGCCAGCTTCCGGACCGTGAACACTGAAGCTTTCTTT
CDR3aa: CASFRTVNTEAFF

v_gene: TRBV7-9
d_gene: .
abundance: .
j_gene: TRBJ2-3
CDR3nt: TGTGCCAGCAGCGCCACAGGATCACAAAGCCATACGCAGTATTTT
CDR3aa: CASSATGSQSHTQYF

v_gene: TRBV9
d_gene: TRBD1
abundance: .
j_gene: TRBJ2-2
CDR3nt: TGTGCCAGCAGCGTAGCCTTGGGACAGGGGGCGGTGTCCGGGGAGCTGTTTTTT
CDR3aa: CASSVALGQGAVSGELFF

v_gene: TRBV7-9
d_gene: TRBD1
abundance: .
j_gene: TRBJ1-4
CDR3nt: TGTGCCAGCAGCAGACAGGGGGCGGACGAAAAACTGTTTTTT
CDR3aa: CASSRQGADEKLFF

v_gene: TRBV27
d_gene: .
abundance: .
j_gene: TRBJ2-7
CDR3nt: TGTGCCAGCAGTTTAGTGGCTGACCAGTACGAGCAGTACTTC
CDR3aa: CASSLVADQYEQYF

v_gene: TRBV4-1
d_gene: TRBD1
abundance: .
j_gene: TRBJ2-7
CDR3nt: TGCGCCAGCAGCCCCCGGGACAGATCCTACGAGCAGTACTTC
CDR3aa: CASSPRDRSYEQYF

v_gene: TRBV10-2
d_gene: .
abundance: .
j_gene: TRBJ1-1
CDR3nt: TGCGCCAGCAGTGAGTCGACGGACAGTACCACTGAAGCTTTCTTT
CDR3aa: CASSESTDSTTEAFF

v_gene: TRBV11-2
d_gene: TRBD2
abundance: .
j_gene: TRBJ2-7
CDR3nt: TGTGCCAGCAGCTTACCAAATGGAAGCGGGAGGTCTTACGAGCAGTACTTC
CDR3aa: CASSLPNGSGRSYEQYF

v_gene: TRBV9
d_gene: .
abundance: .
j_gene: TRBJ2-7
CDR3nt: TGTGCCAGCAGCGTAGGAGTGGGGAGCTACGAGCAGTACTTC
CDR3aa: CASSVGVGSYEQYF

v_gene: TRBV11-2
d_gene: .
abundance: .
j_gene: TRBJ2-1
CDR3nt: TGTGCCAGCAGCACGGGGTACAATGAGCAGTTCTTC
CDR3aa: CASSTGYNEQFF

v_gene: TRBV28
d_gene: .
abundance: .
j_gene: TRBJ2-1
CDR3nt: TGTGCCAGCAGTTTATGGCGGCAGCCCCATGAGCAGTTCTTC
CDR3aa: CASSLWRQPHEQFF

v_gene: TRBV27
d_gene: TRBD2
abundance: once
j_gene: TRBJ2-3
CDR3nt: TGTGCCAGCAGTTTATGGGGACTAGGTCCAGGGGATACGCAGTATTTT
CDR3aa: CASSLWGLGPGDTQYF

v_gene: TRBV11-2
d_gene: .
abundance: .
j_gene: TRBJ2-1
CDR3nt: TGTGCCAGCAGCTTAGGTCGACCTTCCTACAATGAGCAGTTCTTC
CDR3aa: CASSLGRPSYNEQFF

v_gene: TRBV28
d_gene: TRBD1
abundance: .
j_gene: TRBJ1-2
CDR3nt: TGTGCCAGCAGTTTACGGACAGGGTTCCATGGCTACACCTTC
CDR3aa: CASSLRTGFHGYTF

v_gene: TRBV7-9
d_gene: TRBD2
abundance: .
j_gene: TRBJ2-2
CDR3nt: TGTGCCAGCAGAACGACCGGGACTAGATCGCCCGGGGAGCTGTTTTTT
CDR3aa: CASRTTGTRSPGELFF

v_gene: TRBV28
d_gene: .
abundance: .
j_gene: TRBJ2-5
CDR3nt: TGTGCCAGCAGTTTTGGTTCGGCCCAAGAGACCCAGTACTTC
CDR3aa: CASSFGSAQETQYF

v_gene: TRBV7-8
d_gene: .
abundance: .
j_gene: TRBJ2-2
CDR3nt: TGTGCCAGCAGCCCCACCCCGCGGGACACAAGGAACGGGGAGCTGTTTTTT
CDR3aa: CASSPTPRDTRNGELFF

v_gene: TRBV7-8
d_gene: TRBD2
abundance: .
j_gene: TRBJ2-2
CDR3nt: TGTGCCAGCAGCCCCCTGTTGGCTAGCGGGCTGAGTAATAACACCGGGGAGCTGTTTTTT
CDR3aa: CASSPLLASGLSNNTGELFF

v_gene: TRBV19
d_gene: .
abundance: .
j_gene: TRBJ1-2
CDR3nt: TGTGCCAGTAGTAGCCCTGACACGATTGTGGCTTCTGGCTACACCTTC
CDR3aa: CASSSPDTIVASGYTF

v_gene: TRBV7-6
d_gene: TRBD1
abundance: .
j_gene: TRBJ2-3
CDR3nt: TGTGCCAGCAGCCTGGACAGGCCAACAGATACGCAGTATTTT
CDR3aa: CASSLDRPTDTQYF